This T cell receptor beta chain was recovered during a study of blood T cell repertoires in COVID-19. As for the study in general: Specimens from acute and convalescent COVID-19 originated in the United States, Italy and Spain.

Assay used: immunoSEQ multiplex PCR; TCRdb lists only in-frame clones, some missing. The sample lists approximately 120,000 clones, roughly 84% occurring once. V was trimmed by 7 bases and J by 0 bases, leaving 12 bases between them. The germline V gene encodes CDR1 LGHDT and CDR2 YNNKEL (reference sequence). The CDR3 loop spans 14 amino acids. The sample consisted of peripheral blood. The chain has TRBV3-1 (or the pseudogene TRBV3-2) and TRBJ1-1, with TRBD1 as a possible D gene (6 bases). This receptor was obtained from a woman between 45 and 65 years old with acute or convalescent COVID-19. The CDR3 nucleotides read TGTGCCAGCAACTACCAGGGGTTGAACACTGAAGCTTTCTTT. Translated: CASNYQGLNTEAFF.